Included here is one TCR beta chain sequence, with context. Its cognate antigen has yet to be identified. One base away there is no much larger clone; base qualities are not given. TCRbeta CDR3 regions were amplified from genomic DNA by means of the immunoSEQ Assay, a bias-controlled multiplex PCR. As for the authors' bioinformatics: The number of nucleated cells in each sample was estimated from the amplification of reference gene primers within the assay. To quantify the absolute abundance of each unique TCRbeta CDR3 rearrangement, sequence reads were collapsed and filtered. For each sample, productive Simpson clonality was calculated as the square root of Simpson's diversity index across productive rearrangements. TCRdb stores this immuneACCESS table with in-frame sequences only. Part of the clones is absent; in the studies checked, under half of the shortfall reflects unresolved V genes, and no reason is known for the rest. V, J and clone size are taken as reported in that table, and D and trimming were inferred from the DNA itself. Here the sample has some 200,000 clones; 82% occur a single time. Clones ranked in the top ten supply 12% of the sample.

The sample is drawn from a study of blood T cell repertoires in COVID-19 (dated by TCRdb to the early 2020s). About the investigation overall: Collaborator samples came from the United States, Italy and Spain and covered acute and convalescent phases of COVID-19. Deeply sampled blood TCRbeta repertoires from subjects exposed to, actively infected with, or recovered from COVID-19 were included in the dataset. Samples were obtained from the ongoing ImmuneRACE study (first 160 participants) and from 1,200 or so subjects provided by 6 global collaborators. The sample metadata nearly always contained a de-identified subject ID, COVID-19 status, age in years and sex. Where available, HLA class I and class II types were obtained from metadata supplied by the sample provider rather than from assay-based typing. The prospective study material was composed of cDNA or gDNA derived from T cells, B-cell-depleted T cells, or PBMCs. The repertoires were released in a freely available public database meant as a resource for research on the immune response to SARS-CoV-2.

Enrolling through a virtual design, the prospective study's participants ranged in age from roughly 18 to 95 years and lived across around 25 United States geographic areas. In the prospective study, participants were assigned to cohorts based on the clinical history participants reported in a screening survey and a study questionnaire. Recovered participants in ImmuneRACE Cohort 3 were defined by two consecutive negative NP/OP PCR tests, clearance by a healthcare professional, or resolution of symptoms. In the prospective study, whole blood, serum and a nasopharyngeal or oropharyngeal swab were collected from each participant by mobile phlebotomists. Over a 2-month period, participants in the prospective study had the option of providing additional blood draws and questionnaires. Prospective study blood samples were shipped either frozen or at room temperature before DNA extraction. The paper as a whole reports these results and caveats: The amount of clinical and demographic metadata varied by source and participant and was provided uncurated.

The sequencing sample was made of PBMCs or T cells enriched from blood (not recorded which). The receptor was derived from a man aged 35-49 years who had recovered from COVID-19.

Read as DNA, the sequence is TGTGCCAGCAGTGGCCGGGACAGGGGGTCAGATACGCAGTATTTT. Translation gives CASSGRDRGSDTQYF. The rearranged chain carries TRBV6-2 or TRBV6-3 and TRBJ2-3; TRBD1 agrees with 11 junctional bases. The germline V gene supplies CDR1 MNHEY and CDR2 SVGEGT. For this chain, trimming is 5 bases at the V end and 4 bases at the J end, and the number of junction bases without a gene match is 5. From cysteine to phenylalanine, the CDR3 is 15 amino acids long. The retained sequence is limited to the CDR3, 45 bases, with the frame set at the first base.